The following is a T cell receptor beta chain sequence with its context. The assay was immunoSEQ multiplex PCR, and TCRdb's table has in-frame clones only and misses some. The data hold around 250,000 clones, with about nine tenths observed a single time. This sample was taken from a study of blood T cell repertoires in COVID-19. After removal of 1 base from V and 5 bases from J, the junction contained 5 bases not matched to a gene. CDR3 length equals 15 residues. Germline assignment: CDR1 SGHRS and CDR2 YFSETQ. The material sequenced was PBMCs or T cells enriched from blood (not recorded which). The TCR originated in a human donor in a cohort exposed to, infected with or recovered from COVID-19 (not recorded which). The donor label of this sample is uncertain. This rearrangement joins TRBV5-1 to TRBJ2-1, with 8 bases aligning to TRBD1. Written as DNA, the CDR3 is TGCGCCAGCAGCTTGCAGGGGGCGACTAACAATGAGCAGTTCTTC. Protein: CASSLQGATNNEQFF.